The clone carrying this T cell receptor beta chain appeared a few times. As yet, its antigen is unknown. Template material for amplifying TCR beta CDR3 regions consisted of RNA transcripts. The study used the HTBI primer set for a first-round RT-PCR of the TCR CDR3. TCRdb re-derived calls from the multiplex PCR reads in MiXCR, one entry per CDR3 protein. Here the sample spans around 300,000 distinct CDR3 sequences, roughly 19% being singletons. This sample stems from a study of T cells in Graves' hyperthyroidism and ophthalmopathy. Across the study: Peripheral blood was acquired at first diagnosis, ahead of any therapy whatsoever. Study results and limitations: Stable hyperthyroidism and ophthalmopathy were separated using 13 V-J signatures. In blood, most of the thyroid clonotypes expanded above 0.001 were also present. The model made its ophthalmopathy prediction, and onset followed a median roughly six months later.

With V trimmed by 2 bases and J by 2 bases, 3 bases remained unmatched. This CDR3 contains 16 residues. Germline CDR1 and CDR2: MNHNY and SVGAGI (reference sequence). The source material was blood. This TCR was recovered from a man aged 45 to 65 with Graves' ophthalmopathy. V usage is TRBV6-6 and J usage is TRBJ2-3, with 11 positions matching TRBD2. CDR3 in amino acids: CASSYGTSGPTDTQYF. The DNA for the CDR3 is TGTGCCAGCAGTTACGGGACTAGCGGACCCACAGATACGCAGTATTTT.